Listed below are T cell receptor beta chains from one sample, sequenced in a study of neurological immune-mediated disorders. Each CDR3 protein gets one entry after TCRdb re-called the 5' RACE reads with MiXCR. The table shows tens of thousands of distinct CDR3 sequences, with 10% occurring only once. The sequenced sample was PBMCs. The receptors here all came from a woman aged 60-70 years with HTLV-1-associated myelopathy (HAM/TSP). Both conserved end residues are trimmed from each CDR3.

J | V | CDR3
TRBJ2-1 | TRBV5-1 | ASSPTGFRL
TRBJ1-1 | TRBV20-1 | SAPGDTEAF
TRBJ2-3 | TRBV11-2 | ASSLVGDTQY
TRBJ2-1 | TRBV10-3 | AISESTLKAGQWF
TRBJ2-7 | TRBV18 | ASSVTGGPYEQY
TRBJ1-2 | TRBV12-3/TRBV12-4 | ASRSTVDYGYT
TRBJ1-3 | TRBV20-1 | RRSRSPAGGNTIY
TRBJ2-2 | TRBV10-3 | AIMKGAGGNTGELF
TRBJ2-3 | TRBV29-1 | SVGQGGADTQY
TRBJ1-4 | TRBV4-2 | ASSQEEGRTNEKLF
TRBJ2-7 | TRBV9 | ASSEGTSGVEQY
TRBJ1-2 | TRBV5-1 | ASSARQDYGYT
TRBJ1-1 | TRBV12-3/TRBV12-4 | ASRSQAMNTEAF
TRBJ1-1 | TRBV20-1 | SANRQGGAF
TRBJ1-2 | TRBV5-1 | ASSPPSGGAYGYT
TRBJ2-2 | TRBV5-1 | ASSLQGGHTGELF
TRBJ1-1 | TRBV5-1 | ASSPGMGTEAF
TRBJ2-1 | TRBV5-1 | ASSLIGNEQF
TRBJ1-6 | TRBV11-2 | ASSFGSRGGNSPLH
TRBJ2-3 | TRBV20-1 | SARDRGPGTDTQY
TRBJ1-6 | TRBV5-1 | ASSLIPPGPVDNSPLH
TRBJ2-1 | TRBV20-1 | SVHYSRHEQF
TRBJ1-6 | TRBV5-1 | ASSLVTGDDNSPLH
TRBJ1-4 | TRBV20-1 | SAPDHGGNEKLF
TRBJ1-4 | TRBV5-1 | ASSLAGEKLF
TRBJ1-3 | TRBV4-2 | ASSQDLTSSGNTIY
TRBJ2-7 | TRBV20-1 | SAFLAGGPIEQY
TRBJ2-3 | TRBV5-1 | ASRVLDTADTQY
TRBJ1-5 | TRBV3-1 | ASSQTYNQPQH
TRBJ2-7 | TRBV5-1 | ASKFQDLAYEQY
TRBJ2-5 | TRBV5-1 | ASRLAPLETQY
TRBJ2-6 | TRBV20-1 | SAWDRPFSGANVLT
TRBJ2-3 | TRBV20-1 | SAALAGGVTDTQY
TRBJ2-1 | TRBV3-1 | ARSQSGAGGIF
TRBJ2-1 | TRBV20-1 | SARFSGLALVEQF
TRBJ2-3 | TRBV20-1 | SARGQGTDTQY
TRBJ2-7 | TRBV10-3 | AISGRTVGYEQY
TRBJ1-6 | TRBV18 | ASSLDKGSPLH
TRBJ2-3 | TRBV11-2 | ASSLLGGSSTDTQY
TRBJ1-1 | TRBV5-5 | ASTPGGLGTEAF
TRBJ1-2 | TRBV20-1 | SATRQAYGYT
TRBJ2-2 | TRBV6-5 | ASRPAGVPGELF
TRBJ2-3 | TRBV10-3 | AISESVGTDTQY
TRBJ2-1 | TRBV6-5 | ASSRLNEQF
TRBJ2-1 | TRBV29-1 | SVEVLAGEQF